This T cell receptor (beta chain) was identified in a study of memory CD4+ T cells and cytomegalovirus serostatus. In the authors' workflow: After removing out-of-frame reads, 2 million to 2.5 million distinct TCRbeta sequences remained. Sequencing was performed with immunoSEQ multiplex PCR; in TCRdb, only in-frame clones are kept and a portion is missing. V, J and clone size reflect that table, while D and trimming were determined from the DNA. This sample has 50,000 to 65,000 clones, with about 83% found just once. Germline assignment: CDR1 SGHNT and CDR2 YYREEE (reference sequence). This CDR3 contains 18 residues. Concerning this clone: Its antigen is undetermined. Germline and junction disagree at one end, which may indicate a read error.

The study's findings and limits: A US-trained random forest predicted CMV serostatus with median AUC around 0.9.

Single viable CD3+CD4+CD8-CD45RO+ cells were sorted as the memory CD4+ T cells. CD4+ T cells were isolated by positive magnetic selection. The clonotype was recovered from an adult in good health and CMV-seropositive. The chain links TRBV5-4 to TRBJ1-2; maybe TRBD1 (5 bases). Sequencing was done on a sample of memory CD4+ T cells from blood. This CDR3 is CASSQEGLLGMGGFGYTF. CDR3 coding DNA: TGCGCCAGCAGCCAAGAAGGCTTGCTCGGTATGGGGGGTTTTGGCTACACCTTC.